This TCR beta chain originates from a study of CD8 T cells in ankylosing spondylitis. By quantitative 5'-RACE with molecular barcodes, the TCR beta libraries were made. TCRdb recomputed calls from the 5' RACE reads with MiXCR, one row per CDR3 protein. The sample has 200,000 to 250,000 distinct CDR3 sequences; roughly 25% are singletons. Looked up from germline, CDR1 is MNHNY and CDR2 is SVGAGI (reference sequence). Trimming pared 5 bases from V and 6 bases from J, leaving 8 bases between. This CDR3 is 11 amino acids long. This clonotype was picked up many times. What it binds is unknown. Study-level results: Earlier literature documents some of the motif variants in reactive arthritis synovial fluid and blood. The authors found the disease-linked clones to be CD8+ and relatively rare in peripheral blood.

The chain joins TRBV6-6 to TRBJ2-7, with TRBD2 as a possible D gene (5 bases). Sequenced sample: blood, either unsorted or a sorted T cell fraction (not recorded which). The sequence came from a male donor with ankylosing spondylitis or in good health (not recorded which). Here the CDR3 reads CASSPGGEQYF. CDR3 in DNA: TGTGCCAGCAGTCCCGGAGGCGAGCAGTACTTC.